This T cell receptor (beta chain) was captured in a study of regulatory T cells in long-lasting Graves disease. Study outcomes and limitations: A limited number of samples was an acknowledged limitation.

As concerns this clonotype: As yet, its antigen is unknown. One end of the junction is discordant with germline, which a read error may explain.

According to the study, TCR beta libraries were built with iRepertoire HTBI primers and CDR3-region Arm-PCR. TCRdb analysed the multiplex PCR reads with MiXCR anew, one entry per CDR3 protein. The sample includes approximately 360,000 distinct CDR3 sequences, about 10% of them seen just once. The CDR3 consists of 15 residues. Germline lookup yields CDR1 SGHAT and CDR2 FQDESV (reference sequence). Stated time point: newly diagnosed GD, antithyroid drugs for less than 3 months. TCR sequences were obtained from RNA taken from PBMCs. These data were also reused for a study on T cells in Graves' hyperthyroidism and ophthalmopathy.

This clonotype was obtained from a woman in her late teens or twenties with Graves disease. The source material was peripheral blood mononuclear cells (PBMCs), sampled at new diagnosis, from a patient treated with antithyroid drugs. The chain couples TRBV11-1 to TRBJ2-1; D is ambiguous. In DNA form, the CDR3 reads TGCGCCAGCAGCCAAGAGCAGGCTTACTACAATGAGCAGTTCTTC. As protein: CASSQEQAYYNEQFF.